The TCR beta chain described here comes from a study of glioma-infiltrating T cells. The CDR3 length is 11 residues. Trimming cost V 0 bases and J 6 bases, with 0 bases left between them. Germline CDR1 is MNHNS and CDR2 is SASEGT. TCR alpha and beta CDR3 regions were amplified from RNA using iRepertoire nested multiplex PCR. TCRdb processed the multiplex PCR reads anew with MiXCR; each CDR3 protein has one entry. The sample shows 300,000 to 450,000 distinct CDR3 sequences, 35% to 45% of them seen only once. Study-wide points: Non-neoplastic patients had below-expected tissue-blood divergence, while all gliomas exceeded expectation.

This clonotype has just a few counts. Its antigen remains unidentified. Material: glioma tissue, nonneoplastic brain tissue, or PBMCs (not recorded which). The receptor was isolated from a human donor with low-grade glioma or glioblastoma, undergoing nonglioma brain surgery, or in good health (not recorded which). The chain joins TRBV6-1 to TRBJ2-1; D gene unclear. The CDR3 region is CASSEANEQFF. Here the CDR3 DNA reads TGTGCCAGCAGTGAAGCCAATGAGCAGTTCTTC.